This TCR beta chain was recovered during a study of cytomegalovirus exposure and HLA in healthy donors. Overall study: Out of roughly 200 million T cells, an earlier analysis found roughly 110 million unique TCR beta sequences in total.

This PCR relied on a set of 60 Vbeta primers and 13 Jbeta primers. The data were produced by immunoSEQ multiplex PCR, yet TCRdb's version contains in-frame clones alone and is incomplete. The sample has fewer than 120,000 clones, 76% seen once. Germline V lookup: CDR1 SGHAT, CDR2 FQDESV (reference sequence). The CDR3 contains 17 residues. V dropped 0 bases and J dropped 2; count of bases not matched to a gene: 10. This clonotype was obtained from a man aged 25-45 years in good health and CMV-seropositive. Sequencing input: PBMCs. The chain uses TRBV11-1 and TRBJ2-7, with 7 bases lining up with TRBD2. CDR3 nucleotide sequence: TGTGCCAGCAGCTTAGCCGCGGGGACTACCCCTGCCTACGAGCAGTACTTC. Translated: CASSLAAGTTPAYEQYF.